This T cell receptor (beta chain) was profiled in a study of shared clonotypes between healthy human individuals. Study-wide background: Each donor's CD4 naive and CD4 memory cells filled three plates apiece, CD8 naive two, and CD8 memory one.

V lost 3 bases, J lost 6 bases, and 18 bases lay in between. Per the germline V gene, CDR1 is SNHLY and CDR2 is FYNNEI. This CDR3 spans 16 amino acids. TCRdb keeps only in-frame clones here, not all; method: immunoSEQ multiplex PCR. The sample records about 1,900,000 clones, roughly 94% being singletons. CD45RO-negative, CCR7-selected cells formed the naive CD8 fraction, which excluded terminally differentiated effector memory CD45RA+ cells. The donors, healthy adults who were HIV-negative, had experienced no recent acute infections or vaccinations. This sequence was found in a man aged 18 to 29 in good health. The sample consisted of naive CD8+ T cells sorted from blood. V usage is TRBV2 and J usage is TRBJ2-1; D may be TRBD1 (6 bases). Written as DNA, the CDR3 is TGTGCCAGCAGTGATATGTCGGGACATTCACCCAATGAGCAGTTCTTC. The encoded protein is CASSDMSGHSPNEQFF.